Below are 3 T cell receptor beta chains sequenced from a single sample in a study of blood T cells in healthy people across ages. A second PCR, run for about 7 to 12 cycles, used a sample-barcoded 5' primer plus a J-beta primer mix. MiXCR, run by TCRdb on the 5' RACE reads, gives a single entry per CDR3 protein. Among 380,000 or so distinct CDR3 sequences listed, about 52% were seen once. The specimen sequenced was blood. Receptors were obtained from a man between 60 and 75 years old in good health.

This chain links TRBV11-2 with TRBJ2-1; D is unclear. CDR1 is SGHAT and CDR2 is FQNNGV in the germline V gene. The CDR3 sequence is 16 residues long. With 0 bases removed from V and 6 bases from J, the gap between germline ends came to 15 bases. For the CDR3, the DNA is TGTGCCAGCAGCTTAGAAAGGTGGGGTCCCCTCAATGAGCAGTTCTTC. This sequence encodes CASSLERWGPLNEQFF.

V usage is TRBV20-1 and J usage is TRBJ2-1; maybe TRBD2 (8 bases). V was trimmed by 5 bases and J by 5 bases, leaving 19 bases between them. Germline values: CDR1 DFQATT, CDR2 SNEGSKA (reference sequence). The CDR3 extends over 15 amino acids. CDR3 nucleotides: TGCAGTGCTTCGGGAGGGACAGCACTAAACAATGAGCAGTTCTTC. It encodes CSASGGTALNNEQFF.

This chain connects TRBV10-3 to TRBJ2-7, with 8 nucleotides matching TRBD2. The DNA end lines up better with TRBJ2-1; the J call may be wrong. Germline V gene data show CDR1 as ENHRY and CDR2 as SYGVKD. This CDR3 comprises 13 residues. CDR3 DNA: TGTGCCATCAGTGGCCCTCGGGAGGGTGAGCAGTTCTTC. This encodes CAISGPREGEQFF.